This TCR beta chain was identified during a study of CD8 T cells in Susac syndrome. When the RNA was reverse transcribed, random hexamers were used with an input of roughly 0.45 to 1 ug. With immunoSEQ multiplex PCR, TCR beta CDR3 was amplified across 54 Vbeta and 13 Jbeta. MiXCR, run by TCRdb on the immunoSEQ multiplex PCR reads, gives a single entry per CDR3 protein. The table has 160,000 or so distinct CDR3 sequences, about 91% seen once; the top ten hold 0.065% to 0.1%. TCR beta was sequenced from blood CD8+ and CD4+ T cells. Negative isolation was used for CD8+ and CD4+ T cells and FACS enrichment for TEMRA cells. Sample: CD4+ T cells from PBMCs. This clonotype was obtained from a human donor in good health.

In DNA, the CDR3 is TGTGCCAGCAGTTACCCAAGGGTACCTGGCTACACCTTC. It specifies CASSYPRVPGYTF. V gene TRBV6-6 combines with J gene TRBJ1-2; D unresolved. The CDR3 length is 13 residues. Germline V lookup: CDR1 MNHNY, CDR2 SVGAGI (reference sequence). V lost 2 bases and J 7 bases, leaving 11 bases between the germline ends.